What follows is one TCR beta chain and its context. Original handling: Scientists estimated how many nucleated cells there were by amplifying reference gene primers. Method: immunoSEQ multiplex PCR; TCRdb's copy keeps in-frame clones and lacks some. V, J and clone size are taken as reported in that table, and D and trimming were inferred from the DNA itself. The sample lists 250,000 to 300,000 clones; over 75% were seen once. In germline, CDR1 is SEHNR, CDR2 FQNEAQ (reference sequence). Trimming took off 5 bases at V and 3 bases at J, with 16 bases between the two ends. This CDR3 has 15 residues. The data were obtained in a study of blood T cell repertoires in COVID-19. As for the study in general: Samples came from the United States, Italy and Spain, spanning acute and convalescent COVID-19. T cells, B-cell-depleted T cells, or PBMCs provided the cDNA or gDNA that served as material.

The rearrangement uses TRBV7-9 and TRBJ1-2; weak D call: TRBD1 (5 bases). This TCR was recovered from a man aged 45-60 years with active or convalescent COVID-19. What was sequenced was peripheral blood. The CDR3 DNA reads as TGTGCCAGCAGCACCCGGACAAGGCCAGACTATGGCTACACCTTC. This sequence encodes CASSTRTRPDYGYTF.